The 23 T cell receptor beta chains listed next were all sequenced from one sample in a study of spatial heterogeneity in lung cancer. Time point given: sample taken at primary tumor resection. Tumor, nontumor lung or frozen PBMC supplied whole RNA, sequenced without sorting. TCRdb re-analysed the 5' RACE reads in MiXCR, keeping a single row per CDR3 protein. The sample has tens of thousands of distinct CDR3 sequences; roughly 6.5% are singletons. The source material was PBMCs, sampled at surgery. The receptors shown here come from a female donor with early-stage non-small cell lung cancer.

The sample holds a few counts of this clonotype. The chain links TRBV19 to TRBJ2-1; TRBD1 is a possible D gene (5 bases). Germline CDR1 reads LNHDA; CDR2 reads SQIVND (reference sequence). The CDR3 runs 13 residues. V dropped 3 bases and J dropped 8 bases, with 11 bases sitting between them. DNA for the CDR3: TGTGCCAGTAGTATTGGACACTTGGATGAGCAGTTCTTC. Protein sequence: CASSIGHLDEQFF.

This clonotype was seen repeatedly, ten times or more. V is TRBV20-1 and J is TRBJ2-6, with D hard to call. V lost 6 bases, J lost 0 bases, and 9 bases lay in between. The length of the CDR3 is 14 residues. Germline V gene lookup returns CDR1 DFQATT and CDR2 SNEGSKA (reference sequence). For the CDR3, the DNA is TGCAGTGCCGCCCTTAACTCTGGGGCCAACGTCCTGACTTTC. Translation: CSAALNSGANVLTF.

This clonotype was seen once. The chain has TRBV11-3 and TRBJ2-3, with TRBD2 matching over 13 bases. The J segment lost 1 base and the V segment lost 4 bases, leaving 5 bases of the junction unmatched. The CDR3 has 17 amino acids. Per the germline V gene, CDR1 is SGHNT and CDR2 is YENEEA. Written as DNA, the CDR3 is TGTGCCAGCAGCTCCGGACTAGCGGGGGATGGCACAGATACGCAGTATTTT. The encoded protein is CASSSGLAGDGTDTQYF.

This clonotype was recorded many times. The genes are TRBV28 and TRBJ1-1; tentative D call: TRBD1 (6 bases). Germline-derived CDR1 and CDR2 are MDHEN and SYDVKM. The CDR3 has 16 residues. V was pared by 0 bases and J by 5 bases, with 16 bases between. CDR3 bases: TGTGCCAGCAGTTTATGGACAGGAGCTATGCGGACTGAAGCTTTCTTT. Translation: CASSLWTGAMRTEAFF.

This clonotype has a count of ten or more. V usage is TRBV7-9 and J usage is TRBJ1-3; possibly TRBD1 for D (5 bases). The germline V and J ends were trimmed by 5 bases and 11 bases, with 13 bases remaining between them. CDR3 size: 12 residues. CDR1 is SEHNR and CDR2 is FQNEAQ in the germline V gene (reference sequence). The CDR3 loop is CASSLETVAIYF. CDR3 DNA: TGTGCCAGCAGCCTAGAGACAGTAGCCATATATTTT.

At least ten counts were recorded for this clonotype. The rearrangement joins TRBV5-1 to TRBJ2-5; D might be TRBD1 or TRBD2, each matching 5 bases. The CDR3 is 15 amino acids. Germline-derived CDR1 and CDR2 are SGHRS and YFSETQ. Trimming removed 0 bases from V and 9 bases from J, with 18 bases in between. DNA for the CDR3: TGCGCCAGCAGCTTGGCCGGGGCGGCCACCGAGGCCCAGTACTTC. Translation gives CASSLAGAATEAQYF.

Many counts were recorded for this clonotype. The chain has TRBV29-1 and TRBJ2-7; weak D call: TRBD1 (5 bases). CDR1 and CDR2 (germline): SQVTM, ANQGSEA. The CDR3 consists of 15 residues. Trimming left V 4 bases short and J 6 bases short, with 22 bases between. CDR3: CSVVDQGRVSAEQYF. The CDR3 nucleotides read TGCAGCGTTGTCGACCAGGGCAGGGTTTCCGCCGAGCAGTACTTC.

This clonotype was detected a few times. J is TRBJ2-4 and V is TRBV5-6; the D gene is possibly TRBD1 (5 bases). From germline, CDR1 is SGHDT and CDR2 YYEEEE. V lost 2 bases to trimming and J lost 0 bases, with 6 bases between them. The CDR3 length is 14 residues. CDR3 protein: CASSFRVAKNIQYF. The CDR3 bases are TGTGCCAGCAGCTTCAGGGTAGCCAAAAACATTCAGTACTTC.

This clonotype was observed a handful of times. The genes are TRBV7-2 and TRBJ2-5, with D possibly TRBD1 on 7 matching bases. Germline lookup yields CDR1 SGHTA and CDR2 FQGNSA. Trimming cost V 0 bases and J 0 bases, with 14 bases left between them. The CDR3 has 17 residues. The CDR3 sequence: CASSLARDRSYQETQYF. In DNA, the CDR3 is TGTGCCAGCAGCTTAGCGCGGGACAGATCCTACCAAGAGACCCAGTACTTC.

The chain combines TRBV6-2 or TRBV6-3 with TRBJ2-1; no clear D. The CDR3 has 13 residues. Germline assignment: CDR1 MNHEY and CDR2 SVGEGT. Trimming pared 7 bases from V and 6 bases from J, leaving 13 bases between. The CDR3 DNA follows: TGTGCCAGCAAAGCCTATGTTTCCAATGAGCAGTTCTTC. Translated, it gives CASKAYVSNEQFF.

This clonotype appeared a few times. CDR3 DNA: TGCAGTGCTAGAGATCTCAGGACAGGGAACCCCTACGAGCAGTACTTC. Translating gives CSARDLRTGNPYEQYF. This chain uses TRBV20-1 with TRBJ2-7, with 8 bases that match TRBD1. CDR1 is DFQATT and CDR2 is SNEGSKA in the germline V gene (reference sequence). The CDR3 sequence is 16 residues long. J gave up 2 bases and V 0 bases, and 9 bases lay outside the gene matches.

This chain uses TRBV19 with TRBJ2-5, with D perhaps given as TRBD1 or TRBD2 (5 bases each). Germline V gene data show CDR1 as LNHDA and CDR2 as SQIVND (reference sequence). There are 15 residues in the CDR3. Deletions cut 3 bases from V and 2 bases from J, with 13 bases between. The CDR3 here is CASSIGAVGQETQYF. CDR3 in DNA: TGTGCCAGTAGTATCGGGGCTGTGGGTCAAGAGACCCAGTACTTC.

Many counts were recorded for this clonotype. The V and J genes are TRBV28 and TRBJ2-7; D not certain. CDR1 and CDR2 from the germline V gene are MDHEN and SYDVKM. V was shortened by 4 bases and J by 10 bases, with 17 bases between the two germline ends. The CDR3 sequence is 13 residues long. CDR3 nucleotide sequence: TGTGCCAGCAGTTCCCTATTGGGATACCCACAGTACTTC. It codes for CASSSLLGYPQYF.

The chain couples TRBV6-2 or TRBV6-3 to TRBJ1-5, with TRBD1 matching over 7 bases. V lost 4 bases to trimming and J lost 3 bases; unmatched junction nucleotides: 3. Looked up from germline, CDR1 is MNHEY and CDR2 is SVGEGT. The CDR3 totals 14 residues. The CDR3 nucleotides read TGTGCCAGCAGTTTGGGACAGCTCAATCAGCCCCAGCATTTT. Protein sequence: CASSLGQLNQPQHF.

This clonotype was observed many times. This rearrangement joins TRBV19 to TRBJ2-1; a possible D gene is TRBD2 (5 bases). This CDR3 has 16 residues. Germline V gene sequence: CDR1 LNHDA, CDR2 SQIVND (reference sequence). Trimming cost V 5 bases and J 1 base, with 15 bases left between them. For the CDR3, the DNA is TGTGCCAGTAGTCCCTCCGGGGTTCGGTCCTACAATGAGCAGTTCTTC. Amino acid sequence: CASSPSGVRSYNEQFF.

This rearrangement joins TRBV28 to TRBJ1-3; the D gene is possibly TRBD1 (5 bases). The germline V gene has CDR1 MDHEN and CDR2 SYDVKM. Trimming removed 5 bases at V and 0 bases at J, with 11 bases between. This CDR3 has 15 amino acids. CDR3 sequence (DNA): TGTGCCAGCAGTCCGTCAGGGAGCTCTGGAAACACCATATATTTT. The encoded protein is CASSPSGSSGNTIYF.

This clonotype was recorded many times. The rearrangement links TRBV6-1 to TRBJ2-7, with no clear D. This CDR3 has 14 amino acids. Germline CDR1 reads MNHNS; CDR2 reads SASEGT. The V end lost 7 bases, the J end lost 3 bases, and 16 bases lay between the germline ends. CDR3 protein: CASKEGRSSYEQYF. DNA for the CDR3: TGTGCCAGCAAGGAAGGGCGGTCTAGCTACGAGCAGTACTTC.

This clonotype was seen many times. The V gene is TRBV20-1, the J gene TRBJ2-1; 14 nucleotides align to TRBD2. This CDR3 contains 15 residues. Looked up from germline, CDR1 is DFQATT and CDR2 is SNEGSKA (reference sequence). The ends lost 6 bases at V and 6 bases at J; junction bases unmatched: 7. CDR3 DNA sequence: TGCAGTGCACCGCCAGGGACTAGCGGGGGCAATGAGCAGTTCTTC. Its protein product is CSAPPGTSGGNEQFF.

This chain uses TRBV19 with TRBJ2-1; 8 bases agree with TRBD1. Germline V gene sequence: CDR1 LNHDA, CDR2 SQIVND (reference sequence). This CDR3 contains 15 residues. V was pared by 1 base and J by 3 bases, with 2 bases of the junction left unmatched. Here the CDR3 DNA reads TGTGCCAGTAGTATAGGTGGACAGGGCTACAATGAGCAGTTCTTC. Amino acids: CASSIGGQGYNEQFF. The full variable domain, in which reference TRBV19 and TRBJ2-1 provide the parts outside the CDR3, is DGGITQSPKYLFRKEGQNVTLSCEQNLNHDAMYWYRQDPGQGLRLIYYSQIVNDFQKGDIAEGYSVSREKKESFPLTVTSAQKNPTAFYLCASSIGGQGYNEQFFGPGTRLTVL.

In this sample, this clonotype turned up many times. The chain carries TRBV12-2 and TRBJ2-3; the table's D call, TRBD2, was not checked against the DNA. TRBV12-2 is a pseudogene. This CDR3 is 17 amino acids long. CDR3 nucleotides: TGTGCAAGTCGCTTAGGCCTAGCGGGGGGGAAAGCAGATACGCAGTATTTT. Translation: CASRLGLAGGKADTQYF.

This clonotype appeared a few times. V and J are TRBV6-1 and TRBJ2-3; 7 bases are a match to TRBD1. Germline assignment: CDR1 MNHNS and CDR2 SASEGT. Trimming removed 6 bases from V and 2 bases from J; junction bases left unmatched: 8. The CDR3 has 15 residues. CDR3 amino acids: CASSIDRATTDTQYF. The DNA for the CDR3 is TGTGCCAGCAGCATAGACAGGGCGACCACAGATACGCAGTATTTT.

This clonotype was seen many times. This chain joins TRBV4-2 and TRBJ2-5; 10 bases line up with TRBD2. The CDR3 runs to 18 residues. V was clipped by 4 bases and J by 2 bases; unmatched bases: 13. Germline V gene lookup returns CDR1 LGHNA and CDR2 YNFKEQ. CDR3 loop: CASSLYYPSGGPQETQYF. For the CDR3, the DNA is TGTGCCAGCAGCCTATACTATCCTAGCGGGGGCCCTCAAGAGACCCAGTACTTC.

This clonotype came up many times. This chain connects TRBV12-3 or TRBV12-4 to TRBJ2-5, with D uncertain. The CDR3 totals 15 residues. Trimming left V 2 bases short and J 3 bases short, with 13 bases between. The CDR3 loop reads CASSLRPVTKETQYF. In nucleotides, the CDR3 is TGTGCCAGCAGTTTACGGCCAGTCACTAAAGAGACCCAGTACTTC.